This TCR beta chain derives from a study of CD8 T cells in Susac syndrome. Roughly 0.45 to 1 ug RNA was reverse transcribed with random hexamers. The method of amplification for TCR beta CDR3 was immunoSEQ multiplex PCR, covering 54 Vbeta and 13 Jbeta. TCRdb called the immunoSEQ multiplex PCR reads again in MiXCR, with one record for every CDR3 protein. The data hold 250,000 to 300,000 distinct CDR3 sequences, with 75% to 85% observed a single time. Germline V gene lookup returns CDR1 MNHEY and CDR2 SVGAGI. With 2 bases clipped from V and 2 bases from J, the junction kept 10 bases outside the gene matches. The CDR3 has 17 amino acids.

The TCR comes from a human donor with multiple sclerosis. The gene calls are TRBV6-5 and TRBJ2-7, with 9 bases lining up with TRBD2. The sequenced sample was CD8+ T cells from PBMCs. CDR3 sequence (DNA): TGTGCCAGCAGTTACAATGCAGGGGGACTAGCAGCCTACGAGCAGTACTTC. The encoded protein is CASSYNAGGLAAYEQYF.